This paragraph reports one T cell receptor beta chain. The antigen remains undetermined. Using constant-segment primers, 5'RACE produced TCR alpha and TCR beta cDNA libraries carrying sample barcodes and UMIs. One entry per CDR3 protein results from TCRdb running MiXCR on the 5' RACE reads. The repertoire holds roughly 190,000 distinct CDR3 sequences, with 27% as singletons. This sample is drawn from a study of T-cell memory formation after mild COVID-19. General study points: Clones contracting over day 15 to 85 were CD4/CD8 balanced, with later expanders leaning CD4+. The pre-infection memory compartment contained some responding clones, suggesting cross-reactive memory joined.

Sequencing was done on a sample of PBMCs or a T cell subset sorted from them (not recorded which). This receptor was obtained from an adult woman who had mild COVID-19 (a few samples of this study predate the infection). Cell type and time point are not known.

CDR3: CASSQVSGDSNEQFF. Written as DNA, the CDR3 is TGTGCCAGCAGCCAAGTGTCGGGAGACTCTAATGAGCAGTTCTTC. This rearrangement joins TRBV4-2 to TRBJ2-1, with a weak D call TRBD2 (6 bases). The germline V gene encodes CDR1 LGHNA and CDR2 YNFKEQ. The CDR3 contains 15 residues. Deletions cut 1 base from V and 7 bases from J, with 14 bases between.